Following are 6 T cell receptor beta chains from one sample sequenced in a study of identifying expanded T cells in peripheral blood. The data were produced by immunoSEQ multiplex PCR, yet TCRdb's version contains in-frame clones alone and is incomplete. The sample holds around 95,000 clones, 80% to 90% seen once. Material for sequencing was blood. All receptors derive from a person aged 18 to 75 in good health.

This chain joins TRBV5-1 and TRBJ1-1; D possibly corresponds to TRBD1 (5 bases). Germline V gene data show CDR1 as SGHRS and CDR2 as YFSETQ. The CDR3 is 16 residues long. V was pared by 0 bases and J by 1 base, with 13 bases between. The DNA for the CDR3 is TGCGCCAGCAGCTTGGAATATGGACATTCGAACACTGAAGCTTTCTTT. The encoded protein is CASSLEYGHSNTEAFF.

The chain is built from TRBV25-1 and TRBJ1-4; no definite D call. V dropped 4 bases and J dropped 4 bases, with 10 bases sitting between them. Germline V CDR1 and CDR2: MGHDK, SYGVNS. The CDR3 runs to 14 residues. CDR3 amino acids: CASSVPGGNEKLFF. DNA of the CDR3: TGTGCCAGCAGTGTACCGGGAGGTAATGAAAAACTGTTTTTT.

The rearrangement uses TRBV7-5 and TRBJ2-7. TRBV7-5 is marked as a pseudogene. The CDR3 has 15 amino acids. CDR3 sequence reads: CVRSSQILRNYEQYF. CDR3 in DNA: TGTGTCAGAAGCTCCCAAATTCTACGGAACTACGAGCAGTACTTC.

The chain employs TRBV10-2 and TRBJ1-6, with D hard to call. CDR1 and CDR2 from the germline V gene are WSHSY and SAAADI. The CDR3 is 11 residues long. The V end lost 4 bases, the J end lost 9 bases, and 4 bases lay between the germline ends. The CDR3 region is CASSGGSPLHF. The CDR3 DNA reads as TGCGCCAGCAGTGGCGGTTCACCCCTCCACTTT.

The chain couples TRBV5-1 to TRBJ1-4; possibly TRBD1 for D (5 bases). The CDR3 has 14 amino acids. CDR1 is SGHRS, CDR2 YFSETQ, per germline. V lost 0 bases, J lost 6 bases, and 9 bases lay in between. The CDR3 is CASSLGQPDEKLFF. The CDR3 nucleotides are TGCGCCAGCAGCTTGGGACAGCCCGATGAAAAACTGTTTTTT.

In its sample, this clone was seen once. The J gene is TRBJ1-6, the V gene TRBV30, with 9 bases that match TRBD1. CDR1 is GTSNPN and CDR2 is SVGIG in the germline V gene (reference sequence). Trimming removed 0 bases from V and 0 bases from J; junction bases left unmatched: 6. The CDR3 spans 18 residues. CDR3 protein: CAWSVQGALSSYNSPLHF. CDR3 sequence (DNA): TGTGCCTGGAGTGTACAGGGGGCCTTAAGCTCCTATAATTCACCCCTCCACTTT.